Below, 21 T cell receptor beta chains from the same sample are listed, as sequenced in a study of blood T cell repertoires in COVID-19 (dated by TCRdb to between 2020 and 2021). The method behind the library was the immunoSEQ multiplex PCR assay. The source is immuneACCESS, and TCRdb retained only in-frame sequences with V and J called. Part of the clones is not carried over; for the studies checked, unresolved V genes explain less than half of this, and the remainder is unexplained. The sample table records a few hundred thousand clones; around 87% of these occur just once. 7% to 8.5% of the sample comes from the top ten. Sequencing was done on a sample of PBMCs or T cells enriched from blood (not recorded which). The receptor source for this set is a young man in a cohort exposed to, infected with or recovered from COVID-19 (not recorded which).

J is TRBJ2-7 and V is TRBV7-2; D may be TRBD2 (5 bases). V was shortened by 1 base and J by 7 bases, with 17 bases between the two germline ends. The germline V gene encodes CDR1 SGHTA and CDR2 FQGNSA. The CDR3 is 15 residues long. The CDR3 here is CASSLDPGVPREQYF. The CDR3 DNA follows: TGTGCCAGCAGCTTAGATCCCGGGGTCCCTCGGGAGCAGTACTTC.

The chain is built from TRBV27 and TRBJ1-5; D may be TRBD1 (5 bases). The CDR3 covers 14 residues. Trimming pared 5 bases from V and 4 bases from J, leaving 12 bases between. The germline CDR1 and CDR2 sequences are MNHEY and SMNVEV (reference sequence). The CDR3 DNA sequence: TGTGCCAGCAGTCAACAGGTTTCTAATCAGCCCCAGCATTTT. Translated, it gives CASSQQVSNQPQHF.

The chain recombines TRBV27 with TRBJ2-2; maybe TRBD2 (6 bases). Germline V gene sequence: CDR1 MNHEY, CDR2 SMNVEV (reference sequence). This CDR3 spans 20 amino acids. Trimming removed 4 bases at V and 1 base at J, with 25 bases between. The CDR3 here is CASSSPRERWQTQNTGELFF. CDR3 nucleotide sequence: TGTGCCAGCAGTTCCCCCCGGGAGAGGTGGCAGACCCAGAACACCGGGGAGCTGTTTTTT.

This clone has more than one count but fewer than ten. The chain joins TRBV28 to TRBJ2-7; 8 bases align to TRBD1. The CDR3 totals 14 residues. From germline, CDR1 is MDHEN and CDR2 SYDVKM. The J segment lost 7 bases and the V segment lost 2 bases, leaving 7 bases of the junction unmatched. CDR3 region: CASSLRQGAGEQYF. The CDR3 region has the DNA TGTGCCAGCAGTTTAAGGCAGGGGGCTGGGGAGCAGTACTTC.

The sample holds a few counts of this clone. The CDR3 nucleotides are TGTGCCAGCAGCCTCTCCTACGAGCAGTACTTC. Amino acids: CASSLSYEQYF. The rearrangement links TRBV2 to TRBJ2-7; D gene ambiguous. Trimming pared 6 bases from V and 0 bases from J, leaving 3 bases between. The CDR3 covers 11 residues. Germline V CDR1 and CDR2: SNHLY, FYNNEI. Drawing the rest from reference TRBV2 and TRBJ2-7, the complete variable domain is EPEVTQTPSHQVTQMGQEVILRCVPISNHLYFYWYRQILGQKVEFLVSFYNNEISEKSEIFDDQFSVERPDGSNFTLKIRSTKLEDSAMYFCASSLSYEQYFGPGTRLTVT.

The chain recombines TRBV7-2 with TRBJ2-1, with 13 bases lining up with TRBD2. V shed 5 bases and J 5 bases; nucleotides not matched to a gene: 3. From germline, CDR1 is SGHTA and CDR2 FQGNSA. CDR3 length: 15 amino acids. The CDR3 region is CASSQTSGRNNEQFF. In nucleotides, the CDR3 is TGTGCCAGCAGCCAGACTAGCGGGAGGAACAATGAGCAGTTCTTC. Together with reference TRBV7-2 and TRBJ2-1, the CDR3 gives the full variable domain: GAGVSQSPSNKVTEKGKDVELRCDPISGHTALYWYRQSLGQGLEFLIYFQGNSAPDKSGLPSDRFSAERTGGSVSTLTIQRTQQEDSAVYLCASSQTSGRNNEQFFGPGTRLTVL.

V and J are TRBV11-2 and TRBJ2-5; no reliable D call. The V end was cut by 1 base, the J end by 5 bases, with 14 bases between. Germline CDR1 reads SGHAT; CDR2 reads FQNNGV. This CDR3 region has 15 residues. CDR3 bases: TGTGCCAGCAGCTTAGCGGGTTTTTCCCTGGAGACCCAGTACTTC. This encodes CASSLAGFSLETQYF.

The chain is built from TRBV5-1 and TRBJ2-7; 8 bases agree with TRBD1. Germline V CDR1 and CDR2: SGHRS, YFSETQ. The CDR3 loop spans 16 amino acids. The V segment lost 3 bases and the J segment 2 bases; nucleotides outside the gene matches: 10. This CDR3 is CASSYETGALAYEQYF. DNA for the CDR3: TGCGCCAGCAGCTACGAGACAGGGGCCCTGGCCTACGAGCAGTACTTC.

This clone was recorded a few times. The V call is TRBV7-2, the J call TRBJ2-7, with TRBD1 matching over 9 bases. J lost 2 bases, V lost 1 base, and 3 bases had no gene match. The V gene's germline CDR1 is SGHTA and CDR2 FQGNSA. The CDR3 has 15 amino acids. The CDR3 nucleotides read TGTGCCAGCAGCTTAGGGGACAGGGCTACCTACGAGCAGTACTTC. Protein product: CASSLGDRATYEQYF.

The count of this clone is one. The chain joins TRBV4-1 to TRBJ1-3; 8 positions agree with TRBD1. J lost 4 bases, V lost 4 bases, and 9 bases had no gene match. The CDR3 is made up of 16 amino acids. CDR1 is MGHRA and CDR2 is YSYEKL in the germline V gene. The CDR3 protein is CASSLLLQGDGNTIYF. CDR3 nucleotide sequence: TGCGCCAGCAGCCTCTTATTACAGGGGGACGGAAACACCATATATTTT.

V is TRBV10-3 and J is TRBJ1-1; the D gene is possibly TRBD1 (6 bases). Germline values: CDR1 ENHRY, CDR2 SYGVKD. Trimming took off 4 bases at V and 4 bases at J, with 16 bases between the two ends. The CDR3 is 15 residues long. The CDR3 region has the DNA TGTGCCATCAGTGCGGACAGAGGGGGACCCACTGAAGCTTTCTTT. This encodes CAISADRGGPTEAFF.

CDR3 sequence reads: CASRSAPGGPEAFF. The DNA for the CDR3 is TGTGCCAGCAGAAGTGCCCCGGGGGGACCTGAAGCTTTCTTT. The V gene is TRBV5-8, the J gene TRBJ1-1; D might be TRBD1 (5 bases). Germline CDR1 is SGHTS and CDR2 is YDEGEE. The V and J ends lost 5 bases and 6 bases respectively, with 17 bases between them. The CDR3 is made up of 14 amino acids.

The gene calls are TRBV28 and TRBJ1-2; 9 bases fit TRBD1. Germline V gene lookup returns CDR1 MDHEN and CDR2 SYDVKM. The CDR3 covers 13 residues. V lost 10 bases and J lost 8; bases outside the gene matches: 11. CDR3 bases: TGTGCCACGCTCCGGGACAGGGTGGACGGCTACACCTTC. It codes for CATLRDRVDGYTF.

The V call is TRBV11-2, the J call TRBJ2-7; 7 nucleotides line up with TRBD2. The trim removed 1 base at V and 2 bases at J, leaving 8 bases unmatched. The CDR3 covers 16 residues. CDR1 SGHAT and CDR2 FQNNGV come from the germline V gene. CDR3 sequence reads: CASSLAPSGLTYEQYF. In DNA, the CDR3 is TGTGCCAGCAGCTTAGCTCCTAGCGGTCTTACCTACGAGCAGTACTTC.

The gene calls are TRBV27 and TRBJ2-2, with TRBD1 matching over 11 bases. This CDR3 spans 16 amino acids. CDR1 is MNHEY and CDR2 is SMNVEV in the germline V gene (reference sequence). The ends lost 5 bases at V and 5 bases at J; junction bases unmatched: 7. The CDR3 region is CASSIRGQGGTGELFF. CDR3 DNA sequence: TGTGCCAGCAGTATTAGGGGACAGGGGGGGACCGGGGAGCTGTTTTTT.

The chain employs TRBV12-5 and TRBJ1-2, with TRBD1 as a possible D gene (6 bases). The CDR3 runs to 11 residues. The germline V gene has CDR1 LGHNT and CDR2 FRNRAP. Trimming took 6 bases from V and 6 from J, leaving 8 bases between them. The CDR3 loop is CASGGQNGYTF. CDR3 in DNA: TGTGCTAGTGGAGGACAGAATGGCTACACCTTC.

The CDR3 coding sequence is TGTGCCATCAGTTGGACTAGCGGGGACCCGGGGACCCAGTACTTC. Its protein is CAISWTSGDPGTQYF. The rearrangement joins TRBV10-3 to TRBJ2-5, with TRBD2 matching over 12 bases. This CDR3 is built from 15 residues. V was pared by 5 bases and J by 7 bases, with 8 bases of the junction left unmatched. The germline gives CDR1 ENHRY, CDR2 SYGVKD.

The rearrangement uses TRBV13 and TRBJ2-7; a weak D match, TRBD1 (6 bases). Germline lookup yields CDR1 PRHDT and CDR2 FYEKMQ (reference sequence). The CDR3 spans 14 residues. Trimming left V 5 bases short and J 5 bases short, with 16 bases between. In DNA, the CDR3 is TGTGCCAGCAGCATAGACTCCAGGGGAAACGAGCAGTACTTC. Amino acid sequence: CASSIDSRGNEQYF.

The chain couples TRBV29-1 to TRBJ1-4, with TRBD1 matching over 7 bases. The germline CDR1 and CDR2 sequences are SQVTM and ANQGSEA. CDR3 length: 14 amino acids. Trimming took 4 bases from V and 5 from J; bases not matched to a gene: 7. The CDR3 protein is CSVVTGTVNEKLFF. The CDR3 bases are TGCAGCGTTGTTACCGGGACAGTAAATGAAAAACTGTTTTTT.

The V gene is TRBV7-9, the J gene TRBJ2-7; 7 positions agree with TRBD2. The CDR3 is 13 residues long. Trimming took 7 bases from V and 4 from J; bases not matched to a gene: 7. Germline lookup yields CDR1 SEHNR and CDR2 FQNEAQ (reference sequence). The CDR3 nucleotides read TGTGCCAGCAACGGTCGCGGGAGTTACGAGCAGTACTTC. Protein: CASNGRGSYEQYF.

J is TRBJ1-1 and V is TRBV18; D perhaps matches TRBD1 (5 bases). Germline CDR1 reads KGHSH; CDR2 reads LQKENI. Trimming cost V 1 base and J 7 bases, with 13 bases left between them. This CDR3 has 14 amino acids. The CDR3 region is CASSPQEGVNEAFF. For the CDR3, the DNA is TGTGCCAGCTCACCACAAGAAGGGGTGAATGAAGCTTTCTTT. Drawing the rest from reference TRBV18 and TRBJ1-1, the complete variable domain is NAGVMQNPRHLVRRRGQEARLRCSPMKGHSHVYWYRQLPEEGLKFMVYLQKENIIDESGMPKERFSAEFPKEGPSILRIQQVVRGDSAAYFCASSPQEGVNEAFFGQGTRLTVV.